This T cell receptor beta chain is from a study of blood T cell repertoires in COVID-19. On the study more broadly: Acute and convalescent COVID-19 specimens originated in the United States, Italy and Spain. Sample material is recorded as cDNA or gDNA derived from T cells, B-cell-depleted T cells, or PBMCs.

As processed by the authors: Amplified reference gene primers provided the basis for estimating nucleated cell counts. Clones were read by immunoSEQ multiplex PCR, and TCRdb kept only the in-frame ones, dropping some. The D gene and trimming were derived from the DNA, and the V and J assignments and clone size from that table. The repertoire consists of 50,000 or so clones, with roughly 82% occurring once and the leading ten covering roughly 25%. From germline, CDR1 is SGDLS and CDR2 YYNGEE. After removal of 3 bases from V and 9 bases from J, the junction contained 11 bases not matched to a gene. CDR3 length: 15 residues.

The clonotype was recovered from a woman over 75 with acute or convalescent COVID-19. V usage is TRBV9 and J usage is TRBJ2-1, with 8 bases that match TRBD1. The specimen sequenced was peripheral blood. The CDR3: CASSERWQGAGEQFF. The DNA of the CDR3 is TGTGCCAGCAGCGAGAGGTGGCAGGGGGCTGGTGAGCAGTTCTTC.